The source of this T cell receptor (beta chain) is a study of immune evolution from preneoplasia to lung adenocarcinoma. Study conclusions and caveats: Normal lung had the highest top T cell clone frequencies. Later-stage lesions appeared to have more T cells, more diversity, less clonality.

V lost 3 bases and J lost 11; bases outside the gene matches: 4. The CDR3 extends over 12 amino acids. From germline, CDR1 is SGHVS and CDR2 FQNEAQ. Concerning this clone itself: Its matching antigen is unknown.

The repertoire was sequenced with immunoSEQ multiplex PCR; TCRdb's copy has only in-frame clones and lacks some. This table holds roughly 5,500 clones, approximately 80% found once. Between the mid-2010s and the late 2010s, patients underwent resection in Japan or China. Histologic diagnosis was independently verified by two lung pathologists. The rearrangement joins TRBV7-8 to TRBJ2-3, with TRBD2 matching 8 bases. The sequenced material came from FFPE adjacent normal lung tissue. This sequence originates from a donor aged 70 or over with lung adenocarcinoma. The CDR3 loop reads CASSLTGTRQYF. The CDR3 DNA sequence: TGTGCCAGCAGCTTGACCGGGACTAGGCAGTATTTT. Based on the CDR3 plus reference TRBV7-8 and TRBJ2-3, the full variable domain is GAGVSQSPRYKVAKRGQDVALRCDPISGHVSLFWYQQALGQGPEFLTYFQNEAQLDKSGLPSDRFFAERPEGSVSTLKIQRTQQEDSAVYLCASSLTGTRQYFGPGTRLTVL.